Below are 18 T cell receptor beta chains sequenced from a single sample in a study of blood T cell repertoires in COVID-19. The data were produced by immunoSEQ multiplex PCR, yet TCRdb's version contains in-frame clones alone and is incomplete. The sample records 95,000 to 100,000 clones, approximately 88% being singletons. Sequencing was carried out using peripheral blood. The receptors originated from an older woman with acute or convalescent COVID-19.

The chain recombines TRBV2 with TRBJ1-4; D unresolved. Germline V CDR1 and CDR2: SNHLY, FYNNEI. This CDR3 spans 15 amino acids. V lost 2 bases to trimming and J lost 0 bases, with 7 bases between them. CDR3 region: CASSEKGATNEKLFF. Written as DNA, the CDR3 is TGTGCCAGCAGTGAAAAAGGAGCAACTAATGAAAAACTGTTTTTT. Full variable domain (outside the CDR3, taken from reference TRBV2 and TRBJ1-4): EPEVTQTPSHQVTQMGQEVILRCVPISNHLYFYWYRQILGQKVEFLVSFYNNEISEKSEIFDDQFSVERPDGSNFTLKIRSTKLEDSAMYFCASSEKGATNEKLFFGSGTQLSVL.

The chain carries TRBV4-1 and TRBJ2-4, with 11 bases fitting TRBD2. The CDR3 is 16 residues long. Germline V lookup: CDR1 MGHRA, CDR2 YSYEKL. The V and J ends lost 2 bases and 1 base, in that order; junction bases with no gene match: 1. CDR3 residues: CASSQTSGGAKNIQYF. The CDR3 DNA reads TGCGCCAGCAGCCAAACTAGCGGGGGCGCCAAAAACATTCAGTACTTC.

The chain couples TRBV10-1 to TRBJ1-1; no clear D gene. The V and J ends lost 10 bases and 1 base respectively, with 7 bases between them. The germline CDR1 and CDR2 sequences are WNHNN and SYGVQD (reference sequence). This CDR3 comprises 11 residues. CDR3 amino acids: CAIPGNTEAFF. The CDR3 region has the DNA TGCGCCATTCCGGGGAACACTGAAGCTTTCTTT.

The chain links TRBV6-6 to TRBJ2-7; TRBD2 might be the D (7 bases). The length of the CDR3 is 13 residues. The germline gives CDR1 MNHNY, CDR2 SVGAGI (reference sequence). Trimming cost V 6 bases and J 6 bases, with 15 bases left between them. Written as DNA, the CDR3 is TGTGCCAGCAGCCCCGGGGGGCCCAGCGAGCAGTACTTC. Translation: CASSPGGPSEQYF.

The V call is TRBV7-7, the J call TRBJ2-7; maybe TRBD2 (5 bases). Germline loops: CDR1 SSHAT, CDR2 FNYEAQ (reference sequence). CDR3 length: 12 residues. Trimming stripped 3 bases from V and 6 bases from J, with 9 bases between. The CDR3 region is CASSFAGGEQYF. The CDR3 DNA follows: TGTGCCAGCAGCTTCGCTGGAGGCGAGCAGTACTTC.

The gene calls are TRBV2 and TRBJ2-3, with D unresolved. The CDR3 has 11 amino acids. Trimming removed 2 bases at V and 6 bases at J, with 3 bases between. Per germline, CDR1 SNHLY and CDR2 FYNNEI. The CDR3 DNA reads TGTGCCAGCAGTGAACCGGATACGCAGTATTTT. It specifies CASSEPDTQYF. The full variable domain, its missing parts supplied by reference TRBV2 and TRBJ2-3, is EPEVTQTPSHQVTQMGQEVILRCVPISNHLYFYWYRQILGQKVEFLVSFYNNEISEKSEIFDDQFSVERPDGSNFTLKIRSTKLEDSAMYFCASSEPDTQYFGPGTRLTVL.

V gene TRBV5-1 combines with J gene TRBJ2-5, with 9 nucleotides matching TRBD1. The V segment lost 0 bases and the J segment 5 bases; nucleotides outside the gene matches: 5. The CDR3 is made up of 15 amino acids. Per the germline V gene, CDR1 is SGHRS and CDR2 is YFSETQ. This chain's CDR3 is CASSLVGTGSETQYF. The CDR3 DNA sequence: TGCGCCAGCAGCTTGGTAGGGACAGGGAGTGAGACCCAGTACTTC.

The gene calls are TRBV2 and TRBJ1-2, with 7 bases that match TRBD1. Germline assignment: CDR1 SNHLY and CDR2 FYNNEI. The J segment lost 8 bases and the V segment lost 2 bases, leaving 8 bases of the junction unmatched. CDR3 length equals 14 residues. CDR3: CASSERQGEAGYTF. The CDR3 region has the DNA TGTGCCAGCAGTGAAAGACAGGGAGAGGCGGGCTACACCTTC.

V gene TRBV10-3 combines with J gene TRBJ1-5, with TRBD1 matching over 7 bases. The germline CDR1 and CDR2 sequences are ENHRY and SYGVKD. With V trimmed by 7 bases and J by 5 bases, 8 bases remained unmatched. CDR3 size: 14 residues. This CDR3 reads CAIKGPDRDQPQHF. In DNA form, the CDR3 reads TGTGCCATCAAGGGCCCCGACAGGGATCAGCCCCAGCATTTT.

This rearrangement joins TRBV19 to TRBJ2-7, with D perhaps TRBD2 (6 bases). The CDR3 is 14 amino acids. CDR1 is LNHDA, CDR2 SQIVND, per germline (reference sequence). V lost 4 bases, J lost 5 bases, and 15 bases lay in between. The CDR3 DNA reads as TGTGCCAGTAGTAACTGGGGTGGAGGGAACGAGCAGTACTTC. Translation gives CASSNWGGGNEQYF.

This rearrangement joins TRBV28 to TRBJ1-2; 11 bases map to TRBD1. The CDR3 sequence is 16 residues long. J gave up 7 bases and V 5 bases, and 12 bases lay outside the gene matches. Germline-derived CDR1 and CDR2 are MDHEN and SYDVKM. Here the CDR3 DNA reads TGTGCCAGCAGTCTTGTCTCGGGACAGGGGGTGGGTGGCTACACCTTC. This gives the protein CASSLVSGQGVGGYTF.

The V call is TRBV30, the J call TRBJ1-6; tentatively, D is TRBD1 (5 bases). V lost 0 bases and J 6 bases, leaving 12 bases between the germline ends. The CDR3 is made up of 15 amino acids. Germline V gene sequence: CDR1 GTSNPN, CDR2 SVGIG (reference sequence). The CDR3, as DNA: TGTGCCTGGAGTGTACAGACAGCTTCTAATTCACCCCTCCACTTT. Amino acids: CAWSVQTASNSPLHF.

The rearrangement links TRBV5-1 to TRBJ1-6; D may be TRBD1 (5 bases). CDR3 length: 15 amino acids. CDR1 is SGHRS, CDR2 YFSETQ, per germline. The germline V and J ends were trimmed by 0 bases and 10 bases, with 14 bases remaining between them. The CDR3 loop reads CASSLVEGLRSPLHF. In DNA, the CDR3 is TGCGCCAGCAGCTTGGTTGAGGGACTGAGGTCACCCCTCCACTTT.

V is TRBV30 and J is TRBJ2-7; possible D gene TRBD2, 6 bases. This CDR3 has 14 residues. CDR1 GTSNPN and CDR2 SVGIG come from the germline V gene (reference sequence). V gave up 4 bases and J gave up 0 bases, with 13 bases separating them. CDR3 sequence reads: CAWKRDWSSYEQYF. The CDR3 nucleotides are TGTGCCTGGAAACGGGACTGGAGCTCCTACGAGCAGTACTTC.

The chain combines TRBV21-1 with TRBJ1-5; the table's D call TRBD1 went unverified against the DNA. TRBV21-1 is labeled a pseudogene. The CDR3 extends over 16 amino acids. DNA of the CDR3: TGTGCCAGCAGCAGACAGGGAGCGTTGTGCAATCAGCCCCAGCATTTT. The encoded protein is CASSRQGALCNQPQHF.

This clone has more than one count but fewer than ten. The chain recombines TRBV7-9 with TRBJ2-3, with 8 bases that match TRBD1. Germline-derived CDR1 and CDR2 are SEHNR and FQNEAQ (reference sequence). V lost 4 bases and J lost 4; bases outside the gene matches: 7. This CDR3 is built from 15 residues. The CDR3 spells CASSYGQGVADTQYF. DNA of the CDR3: TGTGCCAGCAGCTACGGACAGGGAGTAGCAGATACGCAGTATTTT.

The chain employs TRBV28 and TRBJ1-4; D might be TRBD1 (5 bases). The CDR3 extends over 14 amino acids. The V gene's germline CDR1 is MDHEN and CDR2 SYDVKM. V was shortened by 6 bases and J by 7 bases, with 15 bases between the two germline ends. CDR3 bases: TGTGCCAGCAGCCCGGGGGGGGTCGGTGAAAAACTGTTTTTT. It yields the protein CASSPGGVGEKLFF.

This chain connects TRBV6-1 to TRBJ2-5; a weak D match, TRBD2 (7 bases). CDR3 length equals 14 residues. Per the germline V gene, CDR1 is MNHNS and CDR2 is SASEGT. V lost 3 bases to trimming and J lost 5 bases, with 13 bases between them. Written as DNA, the CDR3 is TGTGCCAGCAGTGAGGGGGGGGCGAGGGAGACCCAGTACTTC. Protein sequence: CASSEGGARETQYF.